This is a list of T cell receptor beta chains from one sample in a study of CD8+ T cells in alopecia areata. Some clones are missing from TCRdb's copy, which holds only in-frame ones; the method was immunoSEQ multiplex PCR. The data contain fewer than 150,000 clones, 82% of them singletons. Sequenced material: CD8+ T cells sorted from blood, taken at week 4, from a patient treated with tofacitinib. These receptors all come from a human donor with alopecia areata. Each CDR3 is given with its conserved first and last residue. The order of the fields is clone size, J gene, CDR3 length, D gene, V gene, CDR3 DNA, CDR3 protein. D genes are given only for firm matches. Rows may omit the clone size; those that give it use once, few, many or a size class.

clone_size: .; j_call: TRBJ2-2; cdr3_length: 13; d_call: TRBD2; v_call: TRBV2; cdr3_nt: TGTGCCAGCAGTCTGGGACTAGCCGGGGAGCTGTTTTTT; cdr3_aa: CASSLGLAGELFF
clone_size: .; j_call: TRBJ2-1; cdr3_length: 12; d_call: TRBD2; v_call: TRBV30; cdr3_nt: TGTGCCGGGAGGGCGTGGGGGGATGAGCAGTTCTTC; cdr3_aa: CAGRAWGDEQFF
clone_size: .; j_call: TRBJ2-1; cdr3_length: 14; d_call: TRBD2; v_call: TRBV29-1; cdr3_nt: TGCAGCGTTCAACTAGCGGGCCTTTTGTTTGAGCAGTTCTTC; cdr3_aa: CSVQLAGLLFEQFF
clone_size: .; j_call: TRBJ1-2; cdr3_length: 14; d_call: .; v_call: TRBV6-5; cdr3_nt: TGTGCCAGCAGGCCTGGACAGACTAACTATGGCTACACCTTC; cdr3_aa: CASRPGQTNYGYTF
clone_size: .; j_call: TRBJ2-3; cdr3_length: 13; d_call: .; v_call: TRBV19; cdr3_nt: TGTGCCAGTAGTAGCCATCGCACAGATACGCAGTATTTT; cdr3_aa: CASSSHRTDTQYF
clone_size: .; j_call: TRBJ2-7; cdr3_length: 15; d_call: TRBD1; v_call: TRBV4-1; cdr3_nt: TGCGCCAGCAGCCAAGCCGGACAGGGTTCCTACGAGCAGTACTTC; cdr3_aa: CASSQAGQGSYEQYF
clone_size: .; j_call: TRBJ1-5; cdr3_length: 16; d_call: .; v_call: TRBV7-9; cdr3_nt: TGTGCCAGCAGCTTAGGGGCAGATTATAGCAATCAGCCCCAGCATTTT; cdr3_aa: CASSLGADYSNQPQHF
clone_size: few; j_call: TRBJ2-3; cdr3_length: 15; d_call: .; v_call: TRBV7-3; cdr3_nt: TGTGCCAGCAGCTTGGCATTAGCGGGCACAGATACGCAGTATTTT; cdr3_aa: CASSLALAGTDTQYF
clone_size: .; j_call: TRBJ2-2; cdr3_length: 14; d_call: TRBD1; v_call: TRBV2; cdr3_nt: TGTGCCATATATACAGGGGGCGTACCCGGGGAGCTGTTTTTT; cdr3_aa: CAIYTGGVPGELFF
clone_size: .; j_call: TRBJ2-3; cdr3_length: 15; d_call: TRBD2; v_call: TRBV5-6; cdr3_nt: TGTGCCAGCAGCACGGGGCGGGGGGGCACGAATACGCAGTATTTT; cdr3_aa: CASSTGRGGTNTQYF
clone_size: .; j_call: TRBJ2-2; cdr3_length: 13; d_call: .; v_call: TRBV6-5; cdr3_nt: TGTGCCAGCAGTTACTCGTACACCGGGGAGCTGTTTTTT; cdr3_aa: CASSYSYTGELFF
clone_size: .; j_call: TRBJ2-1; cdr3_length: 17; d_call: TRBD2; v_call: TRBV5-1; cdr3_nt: TGCGCCAGCAGCCCCGCCACTGGAGCGGGGGACTACAATGAGCAGTTCTTC; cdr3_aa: CASSPATGAGDYNEQFF
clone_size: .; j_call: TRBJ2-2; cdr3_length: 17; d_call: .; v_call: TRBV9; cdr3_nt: TGTGCCAGCAGCCACCCCCTTTGGGGTCGGAACACCGGGGAGCTGTTTTTT; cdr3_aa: CASSHPLWGRNTGELFF
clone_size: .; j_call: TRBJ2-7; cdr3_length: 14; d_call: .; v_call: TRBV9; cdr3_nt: TGTGCCAGCAGCCCGCGGGACGACTCCTACGAGCAGTACTTC; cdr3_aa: CASSPRDDSYEQYF
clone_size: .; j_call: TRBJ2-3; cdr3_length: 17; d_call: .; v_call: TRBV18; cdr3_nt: TGTGCCAGCTCACCACCGATTTTTGGAATTGCGACAGATACGCAGTATTTT; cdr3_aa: CASSPPIFGIATDTQYF
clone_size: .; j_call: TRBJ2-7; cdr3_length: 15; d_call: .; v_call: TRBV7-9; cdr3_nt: TGTGCCAGCAGCCCTACCGGACATAGGACCTACGAGCAGTACTTC; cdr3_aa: CASSPTGHRTYEQYF
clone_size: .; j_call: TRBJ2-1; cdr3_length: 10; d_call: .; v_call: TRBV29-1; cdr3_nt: TGCAGCGTTCTCCTCAATGAGCAGTTCTTC; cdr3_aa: CSVLLNEQFF
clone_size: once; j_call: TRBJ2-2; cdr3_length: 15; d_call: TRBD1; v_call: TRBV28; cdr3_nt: TGTGCCAGCAGCTCTACAGGGGGGTACACCGGGGAGCTGTTTTTT; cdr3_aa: CASSSTGGYTGELFF
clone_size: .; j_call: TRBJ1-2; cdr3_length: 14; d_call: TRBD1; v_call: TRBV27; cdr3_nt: TGTGCCAGCAGTTTCAGCTCAGGGGGCTATGGCTACACCTTC; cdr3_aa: CASSFSSGGYGYTF
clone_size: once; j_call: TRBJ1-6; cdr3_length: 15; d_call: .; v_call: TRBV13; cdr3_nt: TGTGCCAGCAGCGGCCCCTTGGGGGGAAGTTCACCCCTCCACTTT; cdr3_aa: CASSGPLGGSSPLHF
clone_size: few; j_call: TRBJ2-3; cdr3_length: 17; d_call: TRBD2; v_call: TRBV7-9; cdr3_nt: TGTGCCAGCAGCTCCTCTTTAGCGGGGGGGCCCACAGATACGCAGTATTTT; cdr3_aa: CASSSSLAGGPTDTQYF
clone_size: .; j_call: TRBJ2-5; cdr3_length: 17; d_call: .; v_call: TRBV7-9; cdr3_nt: TGTGCCAGCAGCTTATTTGGGGCCACTTCGTACCAAGAGACCCAGTACTTC; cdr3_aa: CASSLFGATSYQETQYF
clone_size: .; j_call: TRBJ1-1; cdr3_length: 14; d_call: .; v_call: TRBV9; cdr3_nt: TGTGCCAGCAGCGTAGAGGATTTGAACACTGAAGCTTTCTTT; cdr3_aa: CASSVEDLNTEAFF
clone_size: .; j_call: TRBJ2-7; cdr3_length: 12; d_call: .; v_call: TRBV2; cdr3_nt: TGTGCCAGCACCCGGGACACTTACGAGCAGTACTTC; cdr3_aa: CASTRDTYEQYF
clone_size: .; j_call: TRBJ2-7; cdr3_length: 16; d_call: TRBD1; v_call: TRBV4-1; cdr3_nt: TGCGCCAGCAGCCAAGACGGCCAGGGGGTATCCTACGAGCAGTACTTC; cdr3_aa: CASSQDGQGVSYEQYF
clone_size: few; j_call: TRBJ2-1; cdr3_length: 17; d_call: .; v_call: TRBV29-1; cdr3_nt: TGCAGCGTTGAAGATCTCCCCACACAAAGCTCCTACAATGAGCAGTTCTTC; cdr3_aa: CSVEDLPTQSSYNEQFF
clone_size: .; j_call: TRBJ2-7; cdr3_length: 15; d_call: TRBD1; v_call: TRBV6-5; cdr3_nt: TGTGCCAGCAGGCTCCGGGACAGGGGCGACTACGAGCAGTACTTC; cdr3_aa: CASRLRDRGDYEQYF
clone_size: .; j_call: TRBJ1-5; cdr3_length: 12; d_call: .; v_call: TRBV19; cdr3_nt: TGTGCCAGTAGGGGGGATAAGAGGGCCCAGCATTTT; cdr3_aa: CASRGDKRAQHF
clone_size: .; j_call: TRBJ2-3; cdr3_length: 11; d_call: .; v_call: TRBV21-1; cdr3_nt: TGCCCGGATCTGTTCCCAGATACGCAGTATTTT; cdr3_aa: CPDLFPDTQYF